The present TCR beta chain was sequenced within a study of T cell responses to AZD1222 COVID-19 vaccine. Across the whole study: Second-dose schedules of about 4 or about 12 weeks were combined.

Here immunoSEQ multiplex PCR was the method, and the copy in TCRdb shows in-frame clones only, minus some. Of about 150,000 clones in the sample, roughly 92% were seen once. As to this clone: Its antigen is currently unknown.

Findings and limits, study-wide: Nearly half of the spike-specific TCRs reportedly recognize variant regions that carry no mutations. The study identified only five to seven AZD1222 recipients as seropositive at baseline. Females outnumbered males among donors, who were mostly white British; clonal diversity was possibly underestimated.

This CDR3 is built from 14 residues. Germline loops: CDR1 SGHRS, CDR2 YFSETQ. V gave up 0 bases and J gave up 7 bases, with 13 bases separating them. This chain connects TRBV5-1 to TRBJ1-2; D uncertain. This sequence was found in an adult in good health. This specimen was peripheral blood, taken on day 0 of AZD1222 vaccination. The DNA for the CDR3 is TGCGCCAGCAGCTTGGCCCCGCAAGCGGGTGGCTACACCTTC. It specifies CASSLAPQAGGYTF. Complete variable domain (other parts from reference TRBV5-1 and TRBJ1-2): KAGVTQTPRYLIKTRGQQVTLSCSPISGHRSVSWYQQTPGQGLQFLFEYFSETQRNKGNFPGRFSGRQFSNSRSEMNVSTLELGDSALYLCASSLAPQAGGYTFGSGTRLTVV.